This T cell receptor (beta chain) was found in a study of T cells expressing NK-cell markers. Points on this clonotype: Its target is not known.

The CDR3 consists of 15 residues. Germline loops: CDR1 MNHEY, CDR2 SMNVEV (reference sequence). General observations from the study: It is unclear if expanded NKG2C-expressing clones target HCMV antigens.

TCRdb reprocessed the 5' RACE reads, keeping one entry per CDR3 protein, no DNA. Its table records about 140,000 distinct CDR3 sequences. Material: blood T cells: a sorted CD56 or NKG2C T cell subset, CD4+ or CD8+ T cells, or bulk PBMC T cells (not recorded which). This TCR came from a man between 18 and 35 years old in good health. J is TRBJ2-7 and V is TRBV27; TCRdb indicates TRBD1, and absent DNA this call remains unverified. CDR3 residues: CASSVAGTGGYEQYF.